These T cell receptor beta chains were read from a single sample in a study of molecular identifiers for immune sequencing clone quantification. TCRdb analysed the PCR reads with MiXCR anew, one entry per CDR3 protein. The repertoire has some 580,000 distinct CDR3 sequences, approximately 24% of them found once; the top ten carry about 0.73%. The material sequenced was naive CD8+ T cells from blood, with Jurkat cell RNA spiked in. The source of these receptors is a human donor in good health. Some libraries in this study had Jurkat cell RNA spiked in. Each CDR3 is given with its conserved first and last residue. D genes are given only for firm matches. Size is stated for part of the rows, as once, few or many counts, or as a class when the clone is expanded.

d_call,j_call,v_call,clone_size,cdr3_aa,cdr3_nt
TRBD2,TRBJ2-1,TRBV27,NA,CASTNFIAGFVGEQFF,TGTGCCAGCACCAACTTTATAGCGGGATTTGTGGGAGAGCAGTTCTTC
TRBD1,TRBJ1-1,TRBV4-3,many,CASSQVTGFRGTEAFF,TGCGCCAGCAGCCAAGTGACAGGGTTTCGTGGCACTGAAGCTTTCTTT
NA,TRBJ1-5,TRBV12-3/TRBV12-4,few,CASSVDRSQPQHF,TGTGCCAGCAGCGTTGATAGGAGTCAGCCCCAGCATTTT
NA,TRBJ2-7,TRBV12-3/TRBV12-4,few,CASSFIAYEQYF,TGTGCCAGCAGTTTCATCGCCTACGAGCAGTACTTC
TRBD2,TRBJ2-7,TRBV4-1,NA,CASSQNSGGYEQYF,TGCGCCAGCAGCCAGAATAGCGGGGGCTACGAGCAGTACTTC
NA,TRBJ2-3,TRBV20-1,NA,CSATGRRGLSDTQYF,TGCAGTGCTACCGGACGCAGGGGCCTTTCAGATACGCAGTATTTT
NA,TRBJ2-1,TRBV19,few,CASSIEDRMYNEQFF,TGTGCCAGTAGTATAGAGGACAGAATGTACAATGAGCAGTTCTTC
TRBD1,TRBJ1-5,TRBV6-1,NA,CASSEAIEDRVWQPQHF,TGTGCCAGCAGTGAAGCCATTGAAGACAGGGTTTGGCAGCCCCAGCATTTT
NA,TRBJ2-1,TRBV29-1,NA,CSVDGGPYNEQLF,TGCAGCGTTGACGGGGGTCCCTACAATGAGCAGCTCTTC
TRBD1,TRBJ2-1,TRBV28,NA,CASSSRTGDGEQFF,TGTGCCAGCAGTTCCCGGACAGGGGATGGTGAGCAGTTCTTC
TRBD1,TRBJ2-2,TRBV28,NA,CASSPDRGPTTGKLFF,TGTGCCAGCAGTCCGGACAGGGGGCCCACTACCGGGAAGCTGTTTTTT
NA,TRBJ1-5,TRBV7-9,few,CASSPGQKNQPQHF,TGTGCCAGCAGCCCCGGGCAAAAGAATCAGCCCCAGCATTTT
NA,TRBJ2-3,TRBV27,many,CASSSWAHGQDTQYF,TGTGCCAGCAGTTCCTGGGCCCACGGCCAAGATACGCAGTATTTT
NA,TRBJ2-1,TRBV9,few,CASSAVQYNEQFF,TGTGCCAGCAGCGCAGTCCAGTACAATGAGCAGTTCTTC
NA,TRBJ2-5,TRBV7-3,many,CASSFGTGTLETQYF,TGTGCCAGCAGCTTCGGTACCGGGACTTTGGAGACCCAGTACTTC
TRBD2,TRBJ2-7,TRBV13,few,CASSLGLAAHVQYF,TGTGCCAGCAGCCTCGGACTAGCGGCACACGTGCAGTACTTC
TRBD2,TRBJ2-7,TRBV14,once,CASSAGGVRYEQSF,TGCGCCAGCAGCGCGGGGGGGGTCCGCTACGAGCAGTCCTTC
NA,TRBJ2-1,TRBV9,NA,CASSPTFRNEQFF,TGTGCCAGCAGCCCGACATTTAGGAATGAGCAGTTCTTC
NA,TRBJ2-2,TRBV12-5,NA,CASDSNTGELSF,TGTGCTAGTGATTCGAACACCGGGGAGCTGTCTTTT
TRBD1,TRBJ1-6,TRBV27,many,CASRTYRGTHSPLHF,TGTGCCAGCAGAACATACAGGGGCACCCATTCACCCCTCCACTTT
NA,TRBJ2-3,TRBV5-4,many,CASSSSGFSTDTQYF,TGTGCCAGCAGCTCGAGCGGTTTTAGCACAGATACGCAGTATTTT
TRBD1,TRBJ2-2,TRBV28,many,CASSFRGLVAGELFF,TGTGCCAGCAGTTTCAGGGGGCTGGTCGCCGGGGAGCTGTTTTTT
NA,TRBJ2-3,TRBV7-7,many,CASSLENSDTQYF,TGTGCTAGCAGCTTAGAGAACTCCGATACGCAGTATTTT
NA,TRBJ2-7,TRBV7-8,many,CASSLPGLHYEQYF,TGTGCCAGCAGTTTACCCGGGCTCCACTACGAGCAGTACTTC
TRBD2,TRBJ2-5,TRBV6-1,few,CASSVFLAEQETQYF,TGTGCCAGCAGTGTTTTTCTAGCGGAACAAGAGACCCAGTACTTC
NA,TRBJ2-7,TRBV11-2,NA,CASSLTEDYYEQYF,TGTGCCAGCAGCCTCACGGAGGACTACTACGAGCAGTACTTC
NA,TRBJ2-7,TRBV7-2,few,CASSLFRDGLYEQYF,TGTGCCAGCAGCTTATTTAGAGACGGACTCTACGAGCAGTACTTC
NA,TRBJ1-1,TRBV4-3,NA,CASSQDRQFTEAFF,TGCGCCAGCAGCCAAGATCGACAGTTCACTGAAGCTTTCTTT
TRBD1,TRBJ1-6,TRBV5-3,NA,CASSLTGRSSYNSPLHF,TGTGCCAGCAGTCTGACAGGGAGAAGCTCCTATAATTCACCCCTCCACTTT
TRBD1,TRBJ2-3,TRBV12-3/TRBV12-4,many,CASSYRGGTDTQYF,TGTGCCAGCAGTTACAGGGGCGGCACAGATACGCAGTATTTT
NA,TRBJ1-4,TRBV2,NA,CASSGRGSNEKLFF,TGTGCCAGCTCCGGACGGGGGTCTAATGAAAAACTGTTTTTT
TRBD1,TRBJ1-1,TRBV28,few,CASSPYRGGFEAFF,TGTGCCAGCAGTCCCTACAGGGGGGGTTTTGAAGCTTTCTTT
TRBD2,TRBJ2-7,TRBV20-1,many,CSARDLEGGPKYEQYF,TGCAGTGCTAGAGATCTCGAGGGAGGGCCTAAGTACGAGCAGTACTTC
NA,TRBJ1-6,TRBV5-6,many,CASSLSDSPLHF,TGTGCCAGCAGTTTATCTGACTCACCCCTCCACTTT
NA,TRBJ1-4,TRBV30,few,CAWGAPDFPGGEKLFF,TGTGCCTGGGGAGCCCCGGACTTTCCGGGAGGTGAAAAACTGTTTTTT
TRBD1,TRBJ1-1,TRBV6-6,NA,CASSARTGMDTEAFF,TGTGCCAGCAGTGCACGGACAGGGATGGACACTGAAGCTTTCTTT
TRBD1,TRBJ2-7,TRBV9,many,CASSVRDRGPYEQYF,TGTGCCAGCAGCGTCCGAGACAGGGGGCCCTACGAGCAGTACTTC
NA,TRBJ1-1,TRBV12-3/TRBV12-4,NA,CASSLEVFTEAFF,TGTGCCAGCAGTTTAGAGGTTTTCACGGAAGCTTTCTTT
NA,TRBJ1-3,TRBV5-6,NA,CASSSTDRYTISGNIIYF,TGTGCCAGCAGCTCCACCGACAGGTACACTATCTCTGGAAACATCATATATTTT